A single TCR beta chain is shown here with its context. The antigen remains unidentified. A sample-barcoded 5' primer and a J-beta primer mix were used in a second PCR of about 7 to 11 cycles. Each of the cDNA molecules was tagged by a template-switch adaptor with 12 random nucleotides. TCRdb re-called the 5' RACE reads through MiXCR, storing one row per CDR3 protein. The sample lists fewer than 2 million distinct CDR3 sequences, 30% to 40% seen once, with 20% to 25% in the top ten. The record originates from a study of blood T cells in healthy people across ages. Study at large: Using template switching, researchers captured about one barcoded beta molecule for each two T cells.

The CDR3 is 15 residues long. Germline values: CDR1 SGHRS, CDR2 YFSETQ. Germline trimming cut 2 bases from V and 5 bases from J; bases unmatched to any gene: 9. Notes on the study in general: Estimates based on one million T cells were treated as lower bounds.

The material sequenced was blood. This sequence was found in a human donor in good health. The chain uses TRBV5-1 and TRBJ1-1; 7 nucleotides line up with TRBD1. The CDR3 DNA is TGCGCCAGCAGCTTCGGGTCAGGGGGGTCGACTGAAGCTTTCTTT. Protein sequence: CASSFGSGGSTEAFF.